Listed below are T cell receptor beta chains from one sample, sequenced in a study of shared clonotypes between healthy human individuals. Some clones are missing from TCRdb's copy, which holds only in-frame ones; the method was immunoSEQ multiplex PCR. The sample lists approximately 330,000 clones, around 79% occurring once. Sequencing was done on a sample of memory CD4+ T cells sorted from blood. The receptor source for this set is a young man in good health. The CDR3 runs from the conserved cysteine through the conserved F or W. D genes are given only for firm matches. Some rows have no size entry. The others give once, few or many, or a class for an expanded clone.

>.|TRBD2|TRBJ2-1|TRBV11-3
CASSLDLTRAGEVINEQFF
TGTGCCAGCAGCTTAGATCTGACCCGAGCGGGAGAAGTTATCAATGAGCAGTTCTTC
>once|TRBD1|TRBJ1-1|TRBV18
CASSQGENTEAFF
TGTGCCAGCTCCCAGGGGGAGAACACTGAAGCTTTCTTT
>.|.|TRBJ2-7|TRBV5-6
CASSLGNRGEQYF
TGTGCCAGCAGCTTGGGTAATAGGGGCGAGCAGTACTTC
>.|.|TRBJ2-5|TRBV7-8
CASSPDTGRRETQYF
TGTGCCAGCAGCCCAGACACAGGTCGGAGGGAGACCCAGTACTTC
>few|TRBD1|TRBJ2-3|TRBV5-4
CASSYDRGTADTQYF
TGTGCCAGCAGCTACGACAGGGGGACGGCAGATACGCAGTATTTT
>.|TRBD2|TRBJ2-4|TRBV2
CASTIGGLAGGLGYF
TGTGCCAGCACCATCGGAGGACTAGCGGGAGGGCTCGGGTACTTC
>.|.|TRBJ2-5|TRBV19
CASSTQGRIQETQYF
TGTGCCAGTAGTACGCAGGGTCGAATTCAAGAGACCCAGTACTTC
>.|.|TRBJ2-7|TRBV18
CASSPRRDGGEQYF
TGTGCCAGCTCACCAAGGCGGGACGGTGGGGAGCAGTACTTC
>once|TRBD2|TRBJ2-5|TRBV30
CAWTGASGREGTQYF
TGTGCCTGGACTGGGGCTAGCGGGAGGGAAGGGACCCAGTACTTC
>.|.|TRBJ2-1|TRBV15
CATSRDQTYNEQFF
TGTGCCACCAGCAGAGACCAGACTTACAATGAGCAGTTCTTC
>.|.|TRBJ2-2|TRBV18
CASSPRGEGGRFTGELFF
TGTGCCAGCTCACCTCGAGGGGAAGGAGGAAGGTTCACCGGGGAGCTGTTTTTT
>.|.|TRBJ2-2|TRBV4-2
CASSQADRDTGELFF
TGTGCCAGCAGCCAGGCTGATCGGGACACCGGGGAGCTGTTTTTT
>.|TRBD2|TRBJ2-7|TRBV6-1
CASSAGGNEQYF
TGTGCCAGTTCGGCGGGAGGCAACGAGCAGTACTTC
>few|.|TRBJ1-3|TRBV9
CASRRTGQNTIYF
TGTGCCAGCCGACGAACAGGTCAAAACACCATATATTTT
>.|.|TRBJ2-1|TRBV7-3
CASSNQANYNEQFF
TGTGCCAGCAGCAATCAGGCGAACTACAATGAGCAGTTCTTC
>.|.|TRBJ2-7|TRBV23-1
CASSQRTREPQSDF
TGCGCCAGCAGTCAACGCACCAGGGAGCCCCAGTCTGACTTC
>.|.|TRBJ1-2|TRBV28
CATDSRQNYGYTF
TGTGCCACAGATAGTCGACAGAACTATGGCTACACCTTC
>.|TRBD2|TRBJ2-1|TRBV7-9
CASSRSGTSGEQFF
TGTGCCAGCAGCCGCTCCGGGACTAGTGGTGAGCAGTTCTTC
>.|.|TRBJ2-3|TRBV19
CASSGGTASTDTQYF
TGTGCCAGTAGCGGCGGGACGGCTAGCACAGATACGCAGTATTTT
>.|TRBD2|TRBJ2-1|TRBV29-1
CSARTSGSSYNEQFF
TGCAGCGCCCGGACTAGCGGAAGCTCCTACAATGAGCAGTTCTTC
>.|TRBD1|TRBJ2-1|TRBV14
CASSQEIGGWDNEQFF
TGTGCCAGCAGCCAAGAGATAGGGGGCTGGGACAATGAGCAGTTCTTC
>.|.|TRBJ1-5|TRBV27
CASSLDRQPQHF
TGTGCCAGCAGTTTAGACCGTCAGCCCCAGCATTTT
>.|.|TRBJ2-3|TRBV25-1
CASSTPRERQYF
TGTGCCAGCAGTACCCCCCGGGAAAGACAGTATTTT
>.|TRBD2|TRBJ2-3|TRBV6-1
CASSAAPTSGSADTQYF
TGTGCCAGCAGTGCCGCCCCGACTAGCGGGAGTGCAGATACGCAGTATTTT
>once|TRBD2|TRBJ2-1|TRBV25-1
CASRRAGGDNEQFF
TGTGCCAGCAGGAGGGCGGGGGGTGACAATGAGCAGTTCTTC
>.|.|TRBJ2-5|TRBV7-2
CASSSYQETQYF
TGTGCCAGCAGCTCATACCAAGAGACCCAGTACTTC
>.|TRBD1|TRBJ1-1|TRBV4-1
CASSQVGTGNTEAFF
TGCGCCAGCAGCCAAGTTGGGACAGGGAACACTGAAGCTTTCTTT
>.|.|TRBJ2-7|TRBV7-2
CASSPLDEQYF
TGTGCCAGCAGTCCCCTAGACGAGCAGTACTTC
>.|.|TRBJ2-2|TRBV7-8
CASSLGLAGTGELFF
TGTGCCAGCAGCTTAGGGCTAGCCGGGACCGGGGAGCTGTTTTTT
>.|.|TRBJ2-7|TRBV5-1
CASSLEGSSYEQYF
TGCGCCAGCAGCTTGGAGGGGAGTTCCTACGAGCAGTACTTC
>.|.|TRBJ2-7|TRBV6-1
CATRLSSYEQYF
TGTGCCACCAGACTCAGTTCCTACGAGCAGTACTTC
>.|.|TRBJ2-3|TRBV18
CASPPAPYF
TGTGCCAGCCCCCCAGCCCCGTATTTT
>once|TRBD1|TRBJ1-1|TRBV5-1
CASSTYRGSADTEAFF
TGCGCCAGCAGCACCTACAGGGGATCGGCGGACACTGAAGCTTTCTTT
>.|TRBD1|TRBJ2-3|TRBV10-3
CAISESGQGGYF
TGTGCCATCAGCGAGTCTGGACAGGGAGGGTATTTT
>.|.|TRBJ2-1|TRBV2
CASKGDIFSSQQFF
TGTGCCAGCAAAGGCGACATATTTTCGTCCCAGCAGTTCTTC
>.|.|TRBJ1-2|TRBV6-1
CASSEAHHAGTFGYTF
TGTGCCAGCAGTGAAGCGCATCACGCAGGTACCTTTGGCTACACCTTC
>few|TRBD2|TRBJ2-2|TRBV5-1
CASDRTGTSAGELFF
TGCGCCAGCGACCGTACCGGGACTAGCGCCGGGGAGCTGTTTTTT
>.|.|TRBJ1-3|TRBV18
CASSPGGSGNTIYF
TGTGCCAGCTCACCAGGGGGCTCTGGAAACACCATATATTTT
>.|.|TRBJ2-5|TRBV14
CASSQEGNSGETQYF
TGTGCCAGCAGCCAAGAGGGAAATAGCGGAGAGACCCAGTACTTC
>.|.|TRBJ2-2|TRBV5-4
CASRSGGANTGELFF
TGTGCCAGCCGCTCCGGCGGCGCGAACACCGGGGAGCTGTTTTTT
>.|TRBD2|TRBJ2-7|TRBV5-1
CASSREGSYEQYF
TGCGCCAGCAGCAGGGAGGGGTCCTACGAGCAGTACTTC
>.|TRBD1|TRBJ1-1|TRBV30
CAWSVGRGTEAFF
TGTGCCTGGAGTGTAGGCAGGGGGACTGAAGCTTTCTTT
>.|TRBD2|TRBJ2-5|TRBV2
CASAGTSGFAETQYF
TGTGCCAGCGCCGGGACTAGCGGGTTCGCAGAGACCCAGTACTTC
>.|.|TRBJ2-7|TRBV18
CASSSTVRGRSYEQYF
TGTGCCAGCTCATCAACCGTCCGGGGACGCTCCTACGAGCAGTACTTC
>few|.|TRBJ1-2|TRBV5-1
CASSFEGFGGYTF
TGCGCCAGCAGCTTCGAAGGGTTTGGAGGCTACACCTTC
>.|.|TRBJ2-7|TRBV12-5
CASGLVLESGFSYEQYF
TGTGCTAGTGGTTTGGTTTTGGAAAGTGGCTTCTCCTACGAGCAGTACTTC
>.|.|TRBJ1-1|TRBV6-5
CASNKDMNTEAFF
TGTGCCAGCAACAAGGACATGAACACTGAAGCTTTCTTT
>.|.|TRBJ2-3|TRBV4-3
CASSQEGGDTQYF
TGCGCCAGCAGCCAAGAAGGGGGGGATACGCAGTATTTT
>many|.|TRBJ1-3|TRBV6-1
CASRWGTNSGNTIYF
TGTGCCAGCAGGTGGGGGACAAACTCTGGAAACACCATATATTTT
>many|.|TRBJ1-5|TRBV19
CATAGGAGNQPQHF
TGTGCCACAGCCGGGGGCGCGGGCAATCAGCCCCAGCATTTT
>few|.|TRBJ2-1|TRBV2
CASSARLLGHNEQFF
TGTGCCAGCAGCGCCAGGCTCCTCGGTCACAATGAGCAGTTCTTC
>.|.|TRBJ2-1|TRBV11-2
CASSTQGEGYNEQFF
TGTGCCAGCAGCACACAGGGTGAGGGCTACAATGAGCAGTTCTTC
>.|.|TRBJ2-5|TRBV7-9
CASSIEAGITKTQYF
TGTGCCAGCAGCATAGAAGCCGGGATCACGAAGACCCAGTACTTC
>.|.|TRBJ2-1|TRBV11-2
CASSQLSYGEPQQFF
TGTGCCAGCAGCCAGCTATCCTATGGGGAGCCACAGCAGTTCTTC